One TCR beta chain is described in this entry. Its target is not known. These data are taken from a study of T cells in Graves' hyperthyroidism and ophthalmopathy. Study-level findings and limits: Separation of ophthalmopathy from stable hyperthyroidism was achieved by a 13 V-J model.

Uncontrolled infection, other autoimmune disease, pregnancy and lactation each barred patients from inclusion. The ends were cut back, 2 bases at V and 1 base at J, with 4 bases in the middle. Germline V CDR1 and CDR2: SGHTS, YDEGEE. The CDR3 is 14 residues long. TCR beta CDR3 regions were amplified from RNA. The HTBI primer set served for first-round RT-PCR of the TCR CDR3. TCRdb recomputed calls from the multiplex PCR reads with MiXCR, one row per CDR3 protein. The sample includes 350,000 or so distinct CDR3 sequences, around a sixth of them seen just once. This receptor was taken from a woman between 45 and 65 years old with Graves' hyperthyroidism. The rearrangement uses TRBV5-8 and TRBJ2-6; D not certain. Sequenced: blood. Written as DNA, the CDR3 is TGTGCCAGCAGCTTAAGATCTGGGGCCAACGTCCTGACTTTC. It encodes CASSLRSGANVLTF.